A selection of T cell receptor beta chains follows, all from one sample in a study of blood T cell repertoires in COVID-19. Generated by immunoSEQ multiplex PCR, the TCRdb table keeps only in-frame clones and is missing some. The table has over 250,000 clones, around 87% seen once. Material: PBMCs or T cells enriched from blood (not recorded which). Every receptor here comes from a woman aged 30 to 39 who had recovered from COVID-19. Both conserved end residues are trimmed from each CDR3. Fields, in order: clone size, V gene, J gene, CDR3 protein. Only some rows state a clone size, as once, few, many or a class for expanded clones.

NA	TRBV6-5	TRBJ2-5	ASSLDSGGPGTQY
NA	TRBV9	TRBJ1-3	ASSAQGAPGNTIY
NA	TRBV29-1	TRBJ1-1	SVEVGDRKNTEAF
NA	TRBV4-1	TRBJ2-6	ASSPGLYSGANVLT
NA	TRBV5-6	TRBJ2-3	ASSFGLGGGTDTQY
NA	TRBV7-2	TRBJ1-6	ASSLDSSYNSPLH
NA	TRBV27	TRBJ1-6	ASSLTDRGFSPLH
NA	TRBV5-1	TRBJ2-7	ASSFSTGTYEQY
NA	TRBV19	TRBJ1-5	ASHSPGTGGIQPQH
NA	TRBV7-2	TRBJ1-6	ASSLYEDRYNSPLH
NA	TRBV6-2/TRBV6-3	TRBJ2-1	ASSSSLGTSNNEQF
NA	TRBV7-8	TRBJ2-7	ASSLGTRGASYEQY
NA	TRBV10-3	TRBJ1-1	AISESTRTAEAF
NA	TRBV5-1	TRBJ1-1	ASSQSGLNTEAF
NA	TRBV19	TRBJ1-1	ATKTVNTEAF
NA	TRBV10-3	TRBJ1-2	AISVSGAPANYGYT
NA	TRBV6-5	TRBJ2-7	ASSSSGGALSYEQY
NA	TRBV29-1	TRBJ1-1	SVQGQGLTEAF
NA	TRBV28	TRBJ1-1	ASSLPRDRAAF
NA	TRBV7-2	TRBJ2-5	ASSPWGPASETQY
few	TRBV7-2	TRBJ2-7	ASSPKRGTVSSYEQY
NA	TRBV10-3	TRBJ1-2	AISEEGVGYT
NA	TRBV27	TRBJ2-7	ASSSPVTEMAYEQY
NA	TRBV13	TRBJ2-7	ASSLLKDRGQEQY
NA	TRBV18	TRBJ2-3	ASSQAATDTQY
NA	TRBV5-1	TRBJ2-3	ASSLEGALGTDTQY
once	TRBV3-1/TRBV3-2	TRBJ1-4	ASSPGQGGNEKLF
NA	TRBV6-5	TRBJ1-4	ASRKQGGNEKLF
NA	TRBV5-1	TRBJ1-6	ASSLRGYNSPLH
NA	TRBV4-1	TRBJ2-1	ASSQPGQQVSEF
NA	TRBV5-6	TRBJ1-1	ASSLSGGMNTEAF
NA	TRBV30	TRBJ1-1	AWITSGGAEAF
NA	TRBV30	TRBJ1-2	AWRRRDLGAYGYT
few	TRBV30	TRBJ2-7	AWSVRDSYEQY
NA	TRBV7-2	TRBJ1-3	ASSSPGRGNTIY
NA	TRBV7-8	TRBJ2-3	ASSLARLPPDTQY
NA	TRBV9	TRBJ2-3	ASSGQLGQGVDTQY
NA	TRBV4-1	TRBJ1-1	ASSRAGQGYTNTEAF
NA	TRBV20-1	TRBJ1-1	SVSRGTEAF
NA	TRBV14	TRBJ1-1	ASSQDLLTWGGQRTEAF
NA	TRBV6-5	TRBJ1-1	ASSSGQGGRAF
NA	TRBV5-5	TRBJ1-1	ASSPRAHNTEAF
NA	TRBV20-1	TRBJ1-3	SASGQTEISGNTIY
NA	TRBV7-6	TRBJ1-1	ASSLSQGSNTEAF
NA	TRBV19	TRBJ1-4	ASSVTSGQLF
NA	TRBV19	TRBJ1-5	ASSIRGSNQPQH
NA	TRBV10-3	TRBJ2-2	AISESNRRTGELF
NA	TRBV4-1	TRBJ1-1	ASSQDPRESAF
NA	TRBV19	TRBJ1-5	ASSPITLEAGVGQPQH
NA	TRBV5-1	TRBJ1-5	ASSLGGTGGGTQH
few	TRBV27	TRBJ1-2	ASSLGGVYGYT
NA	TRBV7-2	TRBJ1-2	ASSALSRDYGYT
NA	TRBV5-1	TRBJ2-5	ASSIRQGETQY
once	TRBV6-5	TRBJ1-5	ASGFRAGINQPQH
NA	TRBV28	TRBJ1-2	ASSLGQDNYGYT
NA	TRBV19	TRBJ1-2	ASSMRRNNRYGYT
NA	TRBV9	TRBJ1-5	ASSAYGSNQPQH
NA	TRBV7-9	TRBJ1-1	ASPKLQRVNTEAF
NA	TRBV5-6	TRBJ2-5	ASSFAGTGVKTQY
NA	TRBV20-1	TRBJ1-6	SASTRGGNSPLH